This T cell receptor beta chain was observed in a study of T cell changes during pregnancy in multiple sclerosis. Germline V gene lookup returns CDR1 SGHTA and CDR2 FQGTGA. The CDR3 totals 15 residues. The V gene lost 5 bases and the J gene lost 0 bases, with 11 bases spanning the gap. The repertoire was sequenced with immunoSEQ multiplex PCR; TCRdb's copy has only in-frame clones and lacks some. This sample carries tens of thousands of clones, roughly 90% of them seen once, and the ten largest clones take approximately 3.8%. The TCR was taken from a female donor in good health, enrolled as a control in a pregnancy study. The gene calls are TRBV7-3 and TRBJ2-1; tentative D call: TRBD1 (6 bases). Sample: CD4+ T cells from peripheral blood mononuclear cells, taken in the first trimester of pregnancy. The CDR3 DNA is TGTGCCAGCAGCCGGGACACTAGCTCCTACAATGAGCAGTTCTTC. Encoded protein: CASSRDTSSYNEQFF.